This T cell receptor (beta chain) is drawn from a study of CD8 T cells in Susac syndrome. RNA in amounts of 0.5 to 1 ug was reverse transcribed with random hexamers. Amplification of TCR beta CDR3 used immunoSEQ multiplex PCR across 54 Vbeta and 13 Jbeta. MiXCR, run by TCRdb on the immunoSEQ multiplex PCR reads, gives a single entry per CDR3 protein. The sample has 350,000 to 550,000 distinct CDR3 sequences; around 83% are singletons. The sequenced target, TCR beta, came from blood CD8+ and CD4+ T cells. It was treatment-naive patients with stable or active relapsing-remitting disease who made up the multiple sclerosis controls. Bulk CD8+ and CD4+ cells came from magnetic negative isolation; CD8+ TEMRA by FACS. The germline V gene has CDR1 SQVTM and CDR2 ANQGSEA. Trimming took off 3 bases at V and 7 bases at J, with 16 bases between the two ends. This CDR3 contains 14 residues.

The sequencing input was CD8+ T cells from PBMCs. The sequence derives from a human donor with multiple sclerosis. The rearrangement joins TRBV29-1 to TRBJ2-1; either TRBD1 or TRBD2 may fit D (6 bases each). CDR3 sequence reads: CSVDFSGARNEQFF. The CDR3 region has the DNA TGCAGCGTTGACTTCTCGGGGGCTAGGAATGAGCAGTTCTTC.